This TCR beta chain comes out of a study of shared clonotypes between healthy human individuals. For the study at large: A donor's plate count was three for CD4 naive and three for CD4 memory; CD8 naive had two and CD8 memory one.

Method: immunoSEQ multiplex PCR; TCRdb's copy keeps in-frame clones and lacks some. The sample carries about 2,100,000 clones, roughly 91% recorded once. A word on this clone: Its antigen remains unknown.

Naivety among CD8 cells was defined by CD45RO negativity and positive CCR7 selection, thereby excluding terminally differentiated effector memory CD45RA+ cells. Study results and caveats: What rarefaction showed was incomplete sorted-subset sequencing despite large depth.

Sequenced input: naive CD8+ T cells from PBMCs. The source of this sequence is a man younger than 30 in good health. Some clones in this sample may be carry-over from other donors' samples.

CDR3: CASSYMDLASYEQYF. The CDR3 nucleotides are TGTGCCAGCAGTTACATGGATCTAGCCTCCTACGAGCAGTACTTC. The rearrangement uses TRBV6-6 and TRBJ2-7; TRBD2 is a possible D gene (5 bases). CDR1 and CDR2 from the germline V gene are MNHNY and SVGAGI (reference sequence). V lost 2 bases and J lost 0, with 11 bases in between. The CDR3 consists of 15 residues.